The 20 T cell receptor beta chains reported below all come from one sample, sequenced in a study of CXCR3-negative and CXCR3-positive naive CD8 T cells. The authors made the TRB cDNA libraries by 5' RACE using UMI labels. No DNA is given; TCRdb re-called the 5' RACE reads and lists each CDR3 protein once. The sample table sets out over 100,000 distinct CDR3 sequences. Sequencing was done on a sample of naive CXCR3- CD8+ T cells from blood. As to subset: CD45RO-CCR7+CD27+CD95- naive CD8+ T cells lacking CXCR3 (TNR3-). These receptors were taken from a human donor in good health. Some clones in this sample may be carry-over from other donors' samples.

J is TRBJ2-7 and V is TRBV9; checking the TCRdb D call of TRBD1 is not possible without DNA. This CDR3 is built from 14 residues. CDR1 is SGDLS, CDR2 YYNGEE, per germline. Here the CDR3 reads CASSVGGAAYEQYF.

The CDR3 loop is CASSSPDRVPETQYF. This chain connects TRBV28 to TRBJ2-5; TCRdb gives TRBD1 as the D gene, but with no DNA this cannot be confirmed. CDR1 and CDR2 (germline): MDHEN, SYDVKM. The CDR3 runs to 15 residues.

V and J are TRBV7-2 and TRBJ2-5; TCRdb's assignment of TRBD1 cannot be checked, as there is no DNA. Germline CDR1 SGHTA, CDR2 FQGNSA. This CDR3 has 16 residues. CDR3: CASSLGWGARQETQYF.

The chain is built from TRBV15 and TRBJ2-7; TCRdb proposes TRBD1, but this gene call is untestable without DNA. Germline V CDR1 and CDR2: LNHNV, YYDKDF (reference sequence). This CDR3 is 15 amino acids long. CDR3 protein: CATSRTGTGSVEQYF.

This chain links TRBV7-9 with TRBJ2-7; there is no DNA to check the TCRdb D call of TRBD2. CDR1 SEHNR and CDR2 FQNEAQ come from the germline V gene (reference sequence). This CDR3 is 16 amino acids long. This CDR3 is CASSSNRDLAQDEQYF.

V is TRBV28 and J is TRBJ1-2; TCRdb outputs TRBD1, but without DNA this stays unchecked. Germline V CDR1 and CDR2: MDHEN, SYDVKM. The CDR3 runs 15 residues. The CDR3 loop is CASSLGTGGAEGYTF.

The V and J genes are TRBV9 and TRBJ2-1; TCRdb gives TRBD2 as the D gene, but with no DNA this cannot be confirmed. This CDR3 spans 16 amino acids. Germline V gene sequence: CDR1 SGDLS, CDR2 YYNGEE. The CDR3 region is CASSEHSGGASYEQFF.

The chain employs TRBV7-3 and TRBJ2-5; TCRdb names TRBD2, which stays unverified in the absence of DNA. Germline V gene lookup returns CDR1 SGHTA and CDR2 FQGTGA. This CDR3 has 17 amino acids. The CDR3 loop is CASSLGLAGGIQETQYF.

The chain uses TRBV5-1 and TRBJ1-1; the TCRdb call, TRBD1, lacks DNA for checking. The CDR3 runs to 13 residues. The germline gives CDR1 SGHRS, CDR2 YFSETQ. CDR3 sequence reads: CASSSQGNAEAFF.

The chain links TRBV29-1 to TRBJ2-7. Germline V gene lookup returns CDR1 SQVTM and CDR2 ANQGSEA. The CDR3 sequence is 11 residues long. CDR3 loop: CSVTESYEQYF.

This chain connects TRBV4-1 to TRBJ2-2; TCRdb proposes TRBD2, but this gene call is untestable without DNA. The CDR3 consists of 15 residues. Germline values: CDR1 MGHRA, CDR2 YSYEKL. CDR3: CASSQPTSNTGELFF.

This CDR3 reads CASSQVVLAGGPGTGELFF. The chain uses TRBV4-3 and TRBJ2-2; checking the TCRdb D call of TRBD2 is not possible without DNA. The CDR3 extends over 19 amino acids. The germline CDR1 and CDR2 sequences are LGHNA and YSLEER.

V and J are TRBV7-6 and TRBJ1-5. The CDR3 is 14 amino acids. CDR1 is SGHVS and CDR2 is FNYEAQ in the germline V gene. This CDR3 is CASSLRMSNQPQHF.

The V and J genes are TRBV5-1 and TRBJ1-6; the D call of TRBD1 rests on TCRdb alone, since no DNA is present to check it. In germline, CDR1 is SGHRS, CDR2 YFSETQ. The CDR3 is made up of 16 amino acids. This CDR3 reads CASSLAVEGDNSPLHF.

The chain uses TRBV7-9 and TRBJ1-1. The CDR3 has 12 amino acids. Germline CDR1 and CDR2: SEHNR and FQNEAQ (reference sequence). CDR3: CASSPGLHEAFF. The complete variable domain, with remaining parts taken from reference TRBV7-9 and TRBJ1-1, reads DTGVSQNPRHKITKRGQNVTFRCDPISEHNRLYWYRQTLGQGPEFLTYFQNEAQLEKSRLLSDRFSAERPKGSFSTLEIQRTEQGDSAMYLCASSPGLHEAFFGQGTRLTVV.

The rearrangement uses TRBV7-9 and TRBJ2-5; the TCRdb call, TRBD1, lacks DNA for checking. The germline V gene encodes CDR1 SEHNR and CDR2 FQNEAQ (reference sequence). The CDR3 runs 13 residues. The CDR3: CATKNAGGETQYF. The variable domain in full, completed from reference TRBV7-9 and TRBJ2-5, reads DTGVSQNPRHKITKRGQNVTFRCDPISEHNRLYWYRQTLGQGPEFLTYFQNEAQLEKSRLLSDRFSAERPKGSFSTLEIQRTEQGDSAMYLCATKNAGGETQYFGPGTRLLVL.

CDR3 loop: CASSVEAGGPIYEQYF. The gene calls are TRBV9 and TRBJ2-7; the TCRdb call, TRBD2, lacks DNA for checking. Germline CDR1 and CDR2: SGDLS and YYNGEE. The CDR3 has 16 residues.

V and J are TRBV29-1 and TRBJ2-7; there is no DNA to check the TCRdb D call of TRBD1. This CDR3 has 14 residues. Germline CDR1 is SQVTM and CDR2 is ANQGSEA. This CDR3 reads CSVRQEPGTYEQYF.

The rearrangement uses TRBV7-9 and TRBJ2-1; TCRdb returns TRBD2, unconfirmable since there is no DNA. CDR1 and CDR2 from the germline V gene are SEHNR and FQNEAQ (reference sequence). This CDR3 contains 12 residues. This CDR3 is CASSSVEVEQFF.

The J gene is TRBJ2-2, the V gene TRBV4-3; TCRdb outputs TRBD1, but without DNA this stays unchecked. Per germline, CDR1 LGHNA and CDR2 YSLEER. The CDR3 length is 16 residues. The CDR3 here is CASSQEVAGSAGELFF.